The rows below give T cell receptor beta chains drawn from one sample of a study of blood T cell repertoires in COVID-19. The assay was immunoSEQ multiplex PCR, and TCRdb's table has in-frame clones only and misses some. Of about 180,000 clones in the sample, 86% are singletons; the top ten hold 5.5% to 8%. The sequenced material came from peripheral blood. These receptors came from a man aged 50-60 years with active or convalescent COVID-19. Both conserved end residues are part of each CDR3. A D gene is named only where the DNA matches it firmly. The listing skips clone size in some rows; elsewhere it reads once, few, many or a size class.

clone size	D gene	V gene	J gene	CDR3 DNA	CDR3 protein
NA	NA	TRBV10-3	TRBJ2-7	TGTGCCAGCACCCCGGGAAGGGGGAACTCCTACGAGCAGTACTTC	CASTPGRGNSYEQYF
NA	NA	TRBV14	TRBJ2-7	TGTGCCAGCAGCCAAGACGACAGCCCCACCAACTACGAGCAGTACTTC	CASSQDDSPTNYEQYF
NA	NA	TRBV29-1	TRBJ1-2	TGCAGCGTTTTGACAGACTATGGCTACACCTTC	CSVLTDYGYTF
NA	TRBD2	TRBV9	TRBJ2-2	TGTGCCAGCAGCCCCTCGGTGGGCGGGAGGAACACCGGGGAGCTGTTTTTT	CASSPSVGGRNTGELFF
NA	TRBD2	TRBV6-4	TRBJ2-3	TGTGCCAGCAGTGACTCTGGGAAGCGGGGGGGCCTGGTTGGCACAGATACGCAGTATTTT	CASSDSGKRGGLVGTDTQYF
once	NA	TRBV19	TRBJ2-7	TGTGCCAGTAGTACCGCGGACGGCGGCGGAGGCGAGCAGTACTTC	CASSTADGGGGEQYF
NA	NA	TRBV6-1	TRBJ1-5	TGTGCCAGCAGTGAAACGCAGGGTAGCAATCAGCCCCAGCATTTT	CASSETQGSNQPQHF
NA	NA	TRBV23-1	TRBJ1-2	TGCGCCAGCAGTCAATCGGTTGAGTTTTGGGGCTACACCTTC	CASSQSVEFWGYTF
once	NA	TRBV29-1	TRBJ2-3	TGCAGCGTCCCGGGGGTCTCTAGCACAGATACGCAGTATTTT	CSVPGVSSTDTQYF
NA	NA	TRBV6-6	TRBJ2-2	TGTGCCAGCAGTTACCCCCTCAGGGGGGTGATCGGGGAGCTGTTTTTT	CASSYPLRGVIGELFF
NA	TRBD1	TRBV13	TRBJ1-1	TGTGCCAGCAGCATCGGGACAGCGAACACTGAAGCTTTCTTT	CASSIGTANTEAFF
NA	NA	TRBV9	TRBJ1-1	TGTGCCAGCAGCGTATATTCGGGGTCTGTGGGCACTGAAGCTTTCTTT	CASSVYSGSVGTEAFF
NA	TRBD1	TRBV27	TRBJ2-1	TGTGCCAGCAATGTAGGGGGCAACATCTACAATGAGCAGTTCTTC	CASNVGGNIYNEQFF
once	NA	TRBV19	TRBJ2-4	TGTGCCAGTACCCCCCGGCCAGCGTTGGTTGACATTCAGTACTTC	CASTPRPALVDIQYF
NA	NA	TRBV5-4	TRBJ1-4	TGTGCCAGCAGCAGTCGGACAGCAACTAATGAAAAACTGTTTTTT	CASSSRTATNEKLFF
NA	NA	TRBV6-5	TRBJ2-1	TGTGCCAGCAGTCAAAGGGACTTATTGGGGGAGCAGTTCTTC	CASSQRDLLGEQFF
NA	NA	TRBV6-5	TRBJ1-4	TGTGCCAGCAGTTACAAACCGACAGGATCCGTTGGAAAACTGTTTTTT	CASSYKPTGSVGKLFF
once	NA	TRBV4-3	TRBJ2-4	TGCGCCAGCAGCCAAGTTCAGGGGGGAACCAAAAACATTCAGTACTTC	CASSQVQGGTKNIQYF
NA	TRBD2	TRBV7-9	TRBJ2-7	TGTGCCAGCAGCTTAGCGAGGCGGGGGGGCTACGAGCAGTACTTC	CASSLARRGGYEQYF
NA	NA	TRBV6-1	TRBJ1-5	TGTGCCAGCAGTGACCAGACAGGCCGAAATCAGCCCCAGCATTTT	CASSDQTGRNQPQHF
once	NA	TRBV29-1	TRBJ1-5	TGCAGCGTGGGGGGGGGACTGGAGCCCCAGCATTTT	CSVGGGLEPQHF
NA	NA	TRBV15	TRBJ2-4	TGTGCCACCAGCATCACGAACGGAAACATTCAGTACTTC	CATSITNGNIQYF
NA	TRBD2	TRBV5-1	TRBJ2-1	TGCGCCAGCAGCTTGTGGCTAGCGGGAGATAATGAGCAGTTCTTC	CASSLWLAGDNEQFF
once	TRBD1	TRBV6-2/TRBV6-3	TRBJ1-5	TGTGCCAGCAGCTCCACATCCGGCAGGGGGCTTCGTAATCAGCCCCAGCATTTT	CASSSTSGRGLRNQPQHF
NA	NA	TRBV5-6	TRBJ2-5	TGTGCCAGCAGCTTGGTCAGTCAAGAGACCCAGTACTTC	CASSLVSQETQYF
NA	TRBD1	TRBV4-2	TRBJ1-5	TGTGCCAGCAGCCAAGAACCGTCCACAGGAACAGACAGGGGGACCAATCAGCCCCAGCATTTT	CASSQEPSTGTDRGTNQPQHF
NA	NA	TRBV7-8	TRBJ1-3	TGTGCCAGCAGCTTAGTTAGGCGACTTGGAAACACCATATATTTT	CASSLVRRLGNTIYF
NA	TRBD2	TRBV5-1	TRBJ2-1	TGCGCCAGCAGCTTCGGGACTAGCGCGCCGAATGAGCAGTTCTTC	CASSFGTSAPNEQFF
NA	NA	TRBV30	TRBJ2-1	TGTGCCTGGAGGGCCCGAAGCTCCTACAATGAGCAGTTCTTC	CAWRARSSYNEQFF
NA	NA	TRBV19	TRBJ2-5	TGTGCTACAAAAAACAGGGGGGGAGAGACCCAGTACTTC	CATKNRGGETQYF
NA	NA	TRBV6-6	TRBJ2-7	TGTGCCAGCAACCCTCAGGGGACCTACGAGCAGTACTTC	CASNPQGTYEQYF
once	NA	TRBV6-1	TRBJ2-7	TGTGCCAGCAGTGAAGGGGCGTTGAGCTCCTACGAGCAGTACTTC	CASSEGALSSYEQYF
NA	NA	TRBV9	TRBJ1-2	TGTGCCAGCAGCCCCGTAGACAGACGAGGCTACACCTTC	CASSPVDRRGYTF
NA	NA	TRBV7-8	TRBJ2-1	TGTGCCAGCAGCTTAGCTCGGTTTCTGCAGTTCTTC	CASSLARFLQFF
NA	NA	TRBV19	TRBJ1-5	TGTGCCAGTAGTATTTCCGGGAGTGGCAATCAGCCCCAGCATTTT	CASSISGSGNQPQHF
NA	TRBD2	TRBV19	TRBJ2-1	TGTGCCAGTACCCGACTAGCGGGTTCCTACAATGAGCAGTTCTTC	CASTRLAGSYNEQFF
NA	NA	TRBV7-2	TRBJ2-7	TGTGCCAGCAGCTTAATGGCGGCCTACGAGCAGTACTTC	CASSLMAAYEQYF
NA	NA	TRBV7-3	TRBJ2-1	TGTGCCAGCAGCTTACTCCCGGCCGGAGGCGATGAGCAGTTCTTC	CASSLLPAGGDEQFF
NA	NA	TRBV5-8	TRBJ1-5	TGTGCCAGCAGTTCGGGGAGTCGGCAGCCCCAGCATTTT	CASSSGSRQPQHF
NA	NA	TRBV5-3	TRBJ1-5	TGTGCCAGAAGTCCGGATGAGGGCAATCAGCCCCAGCATTTT	CARSPDEGNQPQHF
NA	NA	TRBV4-3	TRBJ2-7	TGCGCCAGCAGCCAAGAACGGTCTTACGAGCAGTACTTC	CASSQERSYEQYF
once	TRBD1	TRBV10-3	TRBJ1-1	TGTGCCGCGGCGGGACAGCTGAACACTGAAGCTTTCTTT	CAAAGQLNTEAFF
NA	TRBD1	TRBV6-2/TRBV6-3	TRBJ1-2	TGTGCCAGCAGTTACTCGGGCAGGGGGAACTATGGCTACACCTTC	CASSYSGRGNYGYTF
NA	TRBD2	TRBV11-2	TRBJ2-1	TGTGCCAGCAGCCCAAAACTAGCGGGGGGGCCTTCCAATGAGCAGTTCTTC	CASSPKLAGGPSNEQFF
NA	TRBD2	TRBV2	TRBJ2-1	TGTGCCAGCAGGAAGACAGCGGGGGTCTCCTACAATGAGCAGTTCTTC	CASRKTAGVSYNEQFF
NA	TRBD2	TRBV6-2/TRBV6-3	TRBJ2-1	TGTGCCAGCAGTCAGACTAGCTCCAATGAGCAGTTCTTC	CASSQTSSNEQFF
NA	NA	TRBV27	TRBJ2-5	TGTGCCAGCAGTTTAGCTCGGGGTGAGACCCAGTACTTC	CASSLARGETQYF
NA	NA	TRBV25-1	TRBJ2-7	TGTGCCAGCAGTAGGACAGATGAGCAGTACTTC	CASSRTDEQYF
NA	NA	TRBV19	TRBJ1-2	TGTGCCAGTAGTATTTCGGGACACGACTATGGCTACACCTTC	CASSISGHDYGYTF
NA	NA	TRBV24-1	TRBJ2-1	TGTGCCACCAGTGGGACAGCCAAAGCCTACAATGAGCAGTTCTTC	CATSGTAKAYNEQFF
NA	NA	TRBV6-5	TRBJ2-7	TGTGCCAGCAGTCGGGATCCGCAGACCCTCGAGCAGTACTTC	CASSRDPQTLEQYF
NA	TRBD1	TRBV27	TRBJ1-6	TGTGCCAGCAGTCCACTAGACAGGGTAGTGGGGAATTCACCCCTCCACTTT	CASSPLDRVVGNSPLHF
NA	NA	TRBV19	TRBJ1-1	TGTGCCAGTAGTGTGGACAGCAACACTGAAGCTTTCTTT	CASSVDSNTEAFF
NA	TRBD2	TRBV29-1	TRBJ2-1	TGCAGCGTTGTGGGTCAGCGGGATGTTTTAGGGAATGAGCAGTTCTTC	CSVVGQRDVLGNEQFF
NA	TRBD2	TRBV7-8	TRBJ2-3	TGTGCCAGCACCATCCGGGGGGGAAGCACAGATACGCAGTATTTT	CASTIRGGSTDTQYF
NA	TRBD2	TRBV24-1	TRBJ2-1	TGTGCCACCAGTGATTTCGGCGCGGGGGGGGGTGAGCAGTTCTTC	CATSDFGAGGGEQFF
NA	TRBD1	TRBV6-1	TRBJ1-2	TGTGCCAGCAGTGAATTAGGGACAGACGGCTACACCTTC	CASSELGTDGYTF
NA	NA	TRBV11-3	TRBJ2-1	TGTGCCAGCAGCTTTGTAATTCTAGAACTCAATGAGCAGTTCTTC	CASSFVILELNEQFF